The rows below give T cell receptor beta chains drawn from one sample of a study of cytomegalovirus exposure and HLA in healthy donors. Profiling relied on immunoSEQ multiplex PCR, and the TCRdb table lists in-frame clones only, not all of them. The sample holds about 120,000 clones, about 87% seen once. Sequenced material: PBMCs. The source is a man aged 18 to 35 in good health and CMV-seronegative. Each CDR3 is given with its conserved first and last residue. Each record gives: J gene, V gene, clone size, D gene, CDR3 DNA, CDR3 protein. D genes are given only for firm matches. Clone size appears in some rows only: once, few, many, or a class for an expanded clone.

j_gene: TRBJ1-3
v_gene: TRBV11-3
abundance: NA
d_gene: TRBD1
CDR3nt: TGTGCCTTCAGCCGTTCTGGACAGGGCGAAAACACCATATATTTT
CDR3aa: CAFSRSGQGENTIYF

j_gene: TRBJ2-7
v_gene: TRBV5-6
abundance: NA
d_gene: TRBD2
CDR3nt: TGTGCCAGCAGCCGAGGACTAGTTGCTCAGTATTGGTTC
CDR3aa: CASSRGLVAQYWF

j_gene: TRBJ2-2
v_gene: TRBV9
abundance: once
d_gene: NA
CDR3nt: TGTGCCAGCAGCGTAGCCGAGGGCCTACCGGCCGGGGAGCTGTTTTTT
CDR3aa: CASSVAEGLPAGELFF

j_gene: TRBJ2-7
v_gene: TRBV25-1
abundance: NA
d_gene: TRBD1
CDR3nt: TGTGCCAGCAGTGATTTTTCGACAGGGGGATCCTACGAGCAGTACTTC
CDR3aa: CASSDFSTGGSYEQYF

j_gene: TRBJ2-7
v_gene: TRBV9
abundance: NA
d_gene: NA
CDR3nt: TGTGCCAGCAGCGTAGGTGCCGGCTCCTACGAGCAGTACTTC
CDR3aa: CASSVGAGSYEQYF

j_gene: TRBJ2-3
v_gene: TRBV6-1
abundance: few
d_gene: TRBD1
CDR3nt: TGTGCCAGCACTTTCGGACAGGCCACCACAGATACGCAGTATTTT
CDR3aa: CASTFGQATTDTQYF

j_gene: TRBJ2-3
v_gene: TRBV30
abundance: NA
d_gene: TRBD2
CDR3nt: TGTGCCTGGAGTTGGGGGACTAGCGGACATACGCAGTATTTT
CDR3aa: CAWSWGTSGHTQYF

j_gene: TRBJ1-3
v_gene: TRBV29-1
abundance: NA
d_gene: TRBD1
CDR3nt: TGCAGCGCTGGACAGGGCTCTGGAAACACCATATATTTT
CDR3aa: CSAGQGSGNTIYF

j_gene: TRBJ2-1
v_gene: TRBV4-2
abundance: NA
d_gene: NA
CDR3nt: TGTGCCAGCAGCCAAGACTGGGAGTACAATGAGCAGTTCTTC
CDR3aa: CASSQDWEYNEQFF

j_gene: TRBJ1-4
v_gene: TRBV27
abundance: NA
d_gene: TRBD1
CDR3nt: TGTGCCAGCAGTTTAACAGGGGGCGGTGAAAAACTGTTTTTT
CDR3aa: CASSLTGGGEKLFF